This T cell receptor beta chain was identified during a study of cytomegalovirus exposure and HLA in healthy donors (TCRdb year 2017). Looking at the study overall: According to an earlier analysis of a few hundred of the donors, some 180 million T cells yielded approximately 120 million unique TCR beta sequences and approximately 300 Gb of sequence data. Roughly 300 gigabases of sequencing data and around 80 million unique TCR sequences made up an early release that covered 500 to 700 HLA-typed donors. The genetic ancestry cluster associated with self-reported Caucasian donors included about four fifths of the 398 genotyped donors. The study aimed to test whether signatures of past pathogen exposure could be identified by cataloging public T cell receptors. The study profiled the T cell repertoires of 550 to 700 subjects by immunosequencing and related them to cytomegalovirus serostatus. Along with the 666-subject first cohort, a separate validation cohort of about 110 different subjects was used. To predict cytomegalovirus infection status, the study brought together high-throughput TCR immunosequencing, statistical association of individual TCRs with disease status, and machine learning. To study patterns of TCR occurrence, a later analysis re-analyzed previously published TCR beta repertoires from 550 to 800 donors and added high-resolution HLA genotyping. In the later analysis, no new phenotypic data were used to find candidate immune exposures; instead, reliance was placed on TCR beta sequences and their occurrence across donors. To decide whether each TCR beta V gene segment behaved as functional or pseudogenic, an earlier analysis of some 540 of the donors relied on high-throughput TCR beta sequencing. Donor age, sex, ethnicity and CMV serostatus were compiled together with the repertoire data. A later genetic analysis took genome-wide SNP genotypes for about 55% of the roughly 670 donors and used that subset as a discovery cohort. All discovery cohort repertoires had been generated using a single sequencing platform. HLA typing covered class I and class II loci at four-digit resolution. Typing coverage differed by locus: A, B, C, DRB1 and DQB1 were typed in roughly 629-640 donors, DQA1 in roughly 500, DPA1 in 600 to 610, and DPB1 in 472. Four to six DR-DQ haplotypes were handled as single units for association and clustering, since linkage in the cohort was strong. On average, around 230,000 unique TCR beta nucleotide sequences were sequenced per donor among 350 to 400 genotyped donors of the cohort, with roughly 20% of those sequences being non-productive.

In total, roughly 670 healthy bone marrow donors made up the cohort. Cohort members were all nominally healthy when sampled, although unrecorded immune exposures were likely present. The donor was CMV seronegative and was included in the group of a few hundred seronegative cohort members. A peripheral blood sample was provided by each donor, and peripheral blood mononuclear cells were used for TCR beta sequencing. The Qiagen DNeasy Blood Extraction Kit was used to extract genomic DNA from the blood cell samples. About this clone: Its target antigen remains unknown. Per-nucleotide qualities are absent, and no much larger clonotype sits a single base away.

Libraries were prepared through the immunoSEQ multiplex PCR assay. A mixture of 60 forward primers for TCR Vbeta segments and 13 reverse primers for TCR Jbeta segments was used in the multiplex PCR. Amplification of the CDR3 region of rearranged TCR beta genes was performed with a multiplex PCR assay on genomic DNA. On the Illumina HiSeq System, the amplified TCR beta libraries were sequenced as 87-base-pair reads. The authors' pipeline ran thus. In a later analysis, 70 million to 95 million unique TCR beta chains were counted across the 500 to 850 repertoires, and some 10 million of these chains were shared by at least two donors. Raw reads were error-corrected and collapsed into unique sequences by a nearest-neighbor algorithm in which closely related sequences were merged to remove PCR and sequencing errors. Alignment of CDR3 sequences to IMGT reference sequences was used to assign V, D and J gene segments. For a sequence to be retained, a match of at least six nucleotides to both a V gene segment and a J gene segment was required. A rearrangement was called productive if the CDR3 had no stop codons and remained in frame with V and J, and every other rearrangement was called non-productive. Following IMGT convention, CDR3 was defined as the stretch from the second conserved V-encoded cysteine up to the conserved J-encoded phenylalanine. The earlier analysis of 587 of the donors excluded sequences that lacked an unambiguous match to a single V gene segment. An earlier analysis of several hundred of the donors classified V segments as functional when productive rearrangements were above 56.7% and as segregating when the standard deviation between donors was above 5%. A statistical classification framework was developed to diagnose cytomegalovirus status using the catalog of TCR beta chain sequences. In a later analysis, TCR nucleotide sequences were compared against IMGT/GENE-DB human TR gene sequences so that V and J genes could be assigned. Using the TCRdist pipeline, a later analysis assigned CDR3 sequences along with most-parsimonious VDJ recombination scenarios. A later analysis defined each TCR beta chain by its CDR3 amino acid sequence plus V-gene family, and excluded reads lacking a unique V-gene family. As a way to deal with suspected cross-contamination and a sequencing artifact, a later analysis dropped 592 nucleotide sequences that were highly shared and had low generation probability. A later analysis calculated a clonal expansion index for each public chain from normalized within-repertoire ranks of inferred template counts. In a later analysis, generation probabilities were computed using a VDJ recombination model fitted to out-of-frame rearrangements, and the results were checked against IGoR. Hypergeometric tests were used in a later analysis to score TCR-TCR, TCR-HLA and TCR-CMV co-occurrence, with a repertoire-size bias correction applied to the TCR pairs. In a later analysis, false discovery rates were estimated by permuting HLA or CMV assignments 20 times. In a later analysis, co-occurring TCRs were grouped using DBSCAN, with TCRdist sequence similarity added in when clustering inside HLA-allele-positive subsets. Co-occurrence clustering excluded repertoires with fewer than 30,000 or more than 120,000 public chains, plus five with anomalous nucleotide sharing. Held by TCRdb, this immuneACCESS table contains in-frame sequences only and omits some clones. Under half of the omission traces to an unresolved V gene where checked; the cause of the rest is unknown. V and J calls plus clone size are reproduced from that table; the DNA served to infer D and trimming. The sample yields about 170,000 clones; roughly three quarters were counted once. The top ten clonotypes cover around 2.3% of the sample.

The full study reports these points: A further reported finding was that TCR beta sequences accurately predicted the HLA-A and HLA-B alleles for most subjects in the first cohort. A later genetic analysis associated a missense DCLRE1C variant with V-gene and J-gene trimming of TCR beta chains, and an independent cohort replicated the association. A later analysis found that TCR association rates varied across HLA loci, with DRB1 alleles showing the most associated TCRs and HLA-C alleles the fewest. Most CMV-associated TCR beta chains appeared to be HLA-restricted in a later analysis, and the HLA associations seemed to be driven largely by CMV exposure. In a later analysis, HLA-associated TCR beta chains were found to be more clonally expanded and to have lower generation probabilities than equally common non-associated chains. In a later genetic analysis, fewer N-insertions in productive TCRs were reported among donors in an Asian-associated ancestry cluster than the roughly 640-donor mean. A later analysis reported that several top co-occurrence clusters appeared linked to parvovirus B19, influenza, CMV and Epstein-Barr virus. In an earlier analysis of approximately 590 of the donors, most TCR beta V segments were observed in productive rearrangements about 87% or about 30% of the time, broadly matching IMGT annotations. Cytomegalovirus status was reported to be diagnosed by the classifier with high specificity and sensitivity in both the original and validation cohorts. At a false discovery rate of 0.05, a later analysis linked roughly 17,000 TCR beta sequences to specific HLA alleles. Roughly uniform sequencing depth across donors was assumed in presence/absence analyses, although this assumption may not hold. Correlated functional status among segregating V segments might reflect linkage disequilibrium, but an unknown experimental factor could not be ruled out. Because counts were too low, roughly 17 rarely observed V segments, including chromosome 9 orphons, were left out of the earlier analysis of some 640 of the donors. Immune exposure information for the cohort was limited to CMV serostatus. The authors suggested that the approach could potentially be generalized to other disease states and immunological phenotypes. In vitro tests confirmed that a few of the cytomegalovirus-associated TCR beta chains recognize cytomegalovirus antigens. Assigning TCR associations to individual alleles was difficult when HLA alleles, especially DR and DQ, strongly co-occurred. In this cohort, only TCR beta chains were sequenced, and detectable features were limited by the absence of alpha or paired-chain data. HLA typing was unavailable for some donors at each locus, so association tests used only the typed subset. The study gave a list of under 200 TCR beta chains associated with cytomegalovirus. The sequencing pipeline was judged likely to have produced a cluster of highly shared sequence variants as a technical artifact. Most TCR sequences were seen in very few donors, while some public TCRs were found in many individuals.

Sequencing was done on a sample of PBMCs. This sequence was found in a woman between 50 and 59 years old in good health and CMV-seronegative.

The DNA sequence is TGTGCCAGCAGACCGAACAGGGTTAGCCACGAGCAGTACTTC. It translates to CASRPNRVSHEQYF. The rearrangement joined TRBV27 to TRBJ2-7; a tentative D call is TRBD1 (6 bases match). The CDR3, cysteine through phenylalanine, is 14 amino acids long. The retained sequence is limited to the CDR3, 42 bases, with the frame set at the first base. The junction carries 17 bases between V and J, which are trimmed by 6 bases and 5 bases respectively. The CDR1 and CDR2 encoded by the germline V gene (reference sequence) are MNHEY and SMNVEV.